A single sample is the source of the 20 T cell receptor beta chains below, sequenced in a study of beta chain features in type 1 diabetes. Every isolated RNA sample was fully reverse transcribed, so sequencing captured expressed TCRB transcripts. Generated by immunoSEQ multiplex PCR, the TCRdb table keeps only in-frame clones and is missing some. The sample contains hundreds of thousands of clones, around a sixth of which appear only once. The specimen was naive CD4+ T cells from blood. The receptors here all came from a woman aged 18-29 years in good health.

The gene calls are TRBV18 and TRBJ1-1; D remains ambiguous. Germline values: CDR1 KGHSH, CDR2 LQKENI. This CDR3 has 16 amino acids. V shed 3 bases and J shed 0 bases, with 14 bases lying between them. The CDR3 region has the DNA TGTGCCAGCTCACCCCCTCCCGGACGGATGAACACTGAAGCTTTCTTT. It is translated as CASSPPPGRMNTEAFF.

The chain's CDR3 is CASSSSNTGELFF. The CDR3 nucleotides read TGTGCCAGCAGTTCCTCGAACACCGGGGAGCTGTTTTTT. The V gene is TRBV28, the J gene TRBJ2-2; D is unresolved. Trimming removed 4 bases from V and 0 bases from J, with 3 bases in between. CDR1 and CDR2 from the germline V gene are MDHEN and SYDVKM. The CDR3 consists of 13 residues.

The CDR3 protein is CASRERDYNEQFF. The CDR3 nucleotides read TGTGCCAGCCGGGAGCGAGACTACAATGAGCAGTTCTTC. The chain is built from TRBV5-4 and TRBJ2-1, with a tentative D call TRBD2 (6 bases). Germline values: CDR1 SGHNT, CDR2 YYREEE (reference sequence). The CDR3 is made up of 13 amino acids. Between the trimmed V and J ends, which lost 7 bases and 3 bases, there was a span of 11 bases.

The rearrangement joins TRBV29-1 to TRBJ2-1, with D perhaps TRBD2 (6 bases). This CDR3 spans 15 amino acids. Germline lookup yields CDR1 SQVTM and CDR2 ANQGSEA. Trimming removed 2 bases from V and 4 bases from J, with 15 bases in between. Here the CDR3 DNA reads TGCAGCGTTGAATTTGGGGCCGGGGGTTACAATGAGCAGTTCTTC. Its protein product is CSVEFGAGGYNEQFF.

This sequence joins TRBV18 and TRBJ2-3; D not resolved. Trimming left V 4 bases short and J 1 base short, with 9 bases between. The CDR3 extends over 14 amino acids. The germline CDR1 and CDR2 sequences are KGHSH and LQKENI. The chain's CDR3 is CASSQSTGTDTQYF. The CDR3 DNA sequence: TGTGCCAGCTCACAGAGTACGGGCACAGATACGCAGTATTTT. Drawing the rest from reference TRBV18 and TRBJ2-3, the complete variable domain is NAGVMQNPRHLVRRRGQEARLRCSPMKGHSHVYWYRQLPEEGLKFMVYLQKENIIDESGMPKERFSAEFPKEGPSILRIQQVVRGDSAAYFCASSQSTGTDTQYFGPGTRLTVL.

The V and J genes are TRBV6-6 and TRBJ2-3, with 11 nucleotides matching TRBD2. Germline assignment: CDR1 MNHNY and CDR2 SVGAGI (reference sequence). After removal of 6 bases from V and 3 bases from J, the junction contained 5 bases not matched to a gene. This CDR3 comprises 15 residues. The CDR3, as DNA: TGTGCCAGCAGGCAGACTAGCGGGATGACAGATACGCAGTATTTT. Translated: CASRQTSGMTDTQYF.

This clone was observed a few times. This sequence joins TRBV30 and TRBJ2-1, with D perhaps TRBD1 or TRBD2 (5 bases each). CDR3 length: 17 residues. Germline lookup yields CDR1 GTSNPN and CDR2 SVGIG (reference sequence). V was clipped by 5 bases and J by 8 bases, with 28 bases between them. CDR3 amino acids: CAWLGRIGTIGIDEQFF. CDR3 sequence (DNA): TGTGCCTGGTTGGGTAGGATAGGGACGATCGGGATCGATGAGCAGTTCTTC.

This clone has only a few counts. CDR3 DNA: TGTGCCAGCAGCCCACAAGGACAAACAGATACGCAGTATTTT. It specifies CASSPQGQTDTQYF. This chain joins TRBV9 and TRBJ2-3; perhaps TRBD1 as D (5 bases). The V gene's germline CDR1 is SGDLS and CDR2 YYNGEE. The CDR3 loop spans 14 amino acids. V lost 4 bases and J 3 bases, leaving 12 bases between the germline ends. Using reference TRBV9 and TRBJ2-3 for the parts outside the CDR3, the full variable domain is DSGVTQTPKHLITATGQRVTLRCSPRSGDLSVYWYQQSLDQGLQFLIQYYNGEERAKGNILERFSAQQFPDLHSELNLSSLELGDSALYFCASSPQGQTDTQYFGPGTRLTVL.

The rearrangement uses TRBV7-3 and TRBJ2-5; a weak D match, TRBD1 (6 bases). Trimming removed 5 bases from V and 5 bases from J, with 18 bases in between. The germline CDR1 and CDR2 sequences are SGHTA and FQGTGA. This CDR3 has 15 residues. The CDR3 region has the DNA TGTGCCAGCAGCCCAGGGGTCAGGGGATTGGAGACCCAGTACTTC. Protein sequence: CASSPGVRGLETQYF.

Only a few counts were recorded for this clone. Different DNA sequences within this sample yield the same CDR3. The genes are TRBV15 and TRBJ2-5; tentative D call: TRBD1 (5 bases). Germline CDR1 is LNHNV and CDR2 is YYDKDF (reference sequence). This CDR3 region has 14 residues. Trimming removed 0 bases at V and 3 bases at J, with 8 bases between. As DNA, the CDR3 is TGTGCCACCAGCAGAGATCAGGGCAAAGAGACCCAGTACTTC. Its protein is CATSRDQGKETQYF.

The chain links TRBV9 to TRBJ2-3; 7 bases match TRBD2. There are 14 residues in the CDR3. The trim removed 4 bases at V and 3 bases at J, leaving 5 bases unmatched. CDR1 SGDLS and CDR2 YYNGEE come from the germline V gene. The CDR3 is CASSPRTSTDTQYF. The CDR3, as DNA: TGTGCCAGCAGCCCTCGGACTAGTACAGATACGCAGTATTTT. Combining the CDR3 with reference TRBV9 and TRBJ2-3 gives the whole variable domain DSGVTQTPKHLITATGQRVTLRCSPRSGDLSVYWYQQSLDQGLQFLIQYYNGEERAKGNILERFSAQQFPDLHSELNLSSLELGDSALYFCASSPRTSTDTQYFGPGTRLTVL.

The rearrangement joins TRBV28 to TRBJ2-3; the match to TRBD1 covers 11 bases. V was clipped by 6 bases and J by 5 bases; unmatched bases: 4. The CDR3 runs to 14 residues. CDR1 and CDR2 (germline): MDHEN, SYDVKM. In DNA, the CDR3 is TGTGCCAGCAGGTCGGGACAGGGGGTAGATACGCAGTATTTT. Translated, it gives CASRSGQGVDTQYF.

This clone has more than one count but fewer than ten. V gene TRBV7-6 combines with J gene TRBJ2-7; D may be TRBD1 (6 bases). The CDR3 extends over 15 amino acids. V lost 9 bases and J 2 bases, leaving 20 bases between the germline ends. The germline gives CDR1 SGHVS, CDR2 FNYEAQ. Written as DNA, the CDR3 is TGTGCCAGGAGACCCCCTCCGGGACAAGCCTACGAGCAGTACTTC. Amino acid sequence: CARRPPPGQAYEQYF.

The chain has TRBV4-1 and TRBJ2-1, with 9 bases matching TRBD2. Germline-derived CDR1 and CDR2 are MGHRA and YSYEKL. V lost 4 bases and J lost 7; bases outside the gene matches: 5. This CDR3 contains 14 residues. The CDR3: CASSRSGSLNEQFF. The CDR3 DNA is TGCGCCAGCAGCCGTAGCGGGAGTCTGAATGAGCAGTTCTTC.

There are many counts of this clone. The V call is TRBV10-3, the J call TRBJ2-6; D is uncertain. The germline V gene has CDR1 ENHRY and CDR2 SYGVKD. V was pared by 7 bases and J by 2 bases, with 6 bases between. CDR3 length: 13 residues. The DNA of the CDR3 is TGTGCCATCACCGACGCTGGGGCCAACGTCCTGACTTTC. This translates into CAITDAGANVLTF.

The gene calls are TRBV27 and TRBJ2-3; weak D call: TRBD2 (5 bases). The germline V gene encodes CDR1 MNHEY and CDR2 SMNVEV (reference sequence). The CDR3 runs to 12 residues. In DNA form, the CDR3 reads TGTGTGGCCGGGATGAGCACAGATACGCAGTATTTT. Protein product: CVAGMSTDTQYF.

This clone was detected a few times. The V and J genes are TRBV4-1 and TRBJ2-1; 10 positions agree with TRBD2. With V trimmed by 1 base and J by 7 bases, 13 bases remained unmatched. In germline, CDR1 is MGHRA, CDR2 YSYEKL. This CDR3 comprises 18 residues. CDR3 amino acids: CASSQVAAIAGGSNEQFF. The CDR3 DNA follows: TGCGCCAGCAGCCAAGTCGCCGCCATAGCGGGAGGATCGAATGAGCAGTTCTTC.

Comments on this clone: A junction end diverges from the germline sequence, so it may reflect a read error. The V gene is TRBV7-2, the J gene TRBJ1-4, with 8 bases matching TRBD1. Germline V gene lookup returns CDR1 SGHTA and CDR2 FQGNSA. This CDR3 comprises 15 residues. The DNA of the CDR3 is TGTGCCAGCACCTTAGGGACAGGACAATATGAAAAACTGTTTTTT. Amino acid sequence: CASTLGTGQYEKLFF. Full variable domain (outside the CDR3, taken from reference TRBV7-2 and TRBJ1-4): GAGVSQSPSNKVTEKGKDVELRCDPISGHTALYWYRQSLGQGLEFLIYFQGNSAPDKSGLPSDRFSAERTGGSVSTLTIQRTQQEDSAVYLCASTLGTGQYEKLFFGSGTQLSVL.

This clone was seen a few times. The V and J genes are TRBV2 and TRBJ1-2, with D possibly matching TRBD1 (6 bases). The CDR3 is 13 residues long. V lost 6 bases to trimming and J lost 8 bases, with 16 bases between them. Germline CDR1 and CDR2: SNHLY and FYNNEI. DNA of the CDR3: TGTGCCAGCAGCGTCAGTGGGGGCAGGGGCTACACCTTC. This encodes CASSVSGGRGYTF.

This chain joins TRBV7-9 and TRBJ2-1; 7 nucleotides agree with TRBD2. Per germline, CDR1 SEHNR and CDR2 FQNEAQ (reference sequence). There are 15 residues in the CDR3. Trimming took 4 bases from V and 4 from J; bases not matched to a gene: 7. Written as DNA, the CDR3 is TGTGCCAGCAGCTCACCCGGGAGGCCTTACAATGAGCAGTTCTTC. It translates to CASSSPGRPYNEQFF.